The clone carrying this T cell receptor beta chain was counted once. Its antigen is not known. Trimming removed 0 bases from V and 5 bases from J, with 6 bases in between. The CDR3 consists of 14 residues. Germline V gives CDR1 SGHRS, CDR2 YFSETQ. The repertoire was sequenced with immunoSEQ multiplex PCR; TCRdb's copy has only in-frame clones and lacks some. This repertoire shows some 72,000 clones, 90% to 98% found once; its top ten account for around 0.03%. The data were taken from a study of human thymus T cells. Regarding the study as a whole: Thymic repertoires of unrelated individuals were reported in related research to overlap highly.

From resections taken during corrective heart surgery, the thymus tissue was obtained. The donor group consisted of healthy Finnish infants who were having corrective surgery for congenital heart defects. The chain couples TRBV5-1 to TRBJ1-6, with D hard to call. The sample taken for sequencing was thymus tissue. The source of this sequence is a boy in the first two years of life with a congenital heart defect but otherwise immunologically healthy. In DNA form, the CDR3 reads TGCGCCAGCAGCTTGGGGGTGGATAATTCACCCCTCCACTTT. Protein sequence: CASSLGVDNSPLHF.